One sample yielded the 18 T cell receptor beta chains listed below, sequenced in a study of cytomegalovirus exposure and HLA in healthy donors. 60 Vbeta and 13 Jbeta primers were used in PCR. The data were produced by immunoSEQ multiplex PCR, yet TCRdb's version contains in-frame clones alone and is incomplete. The profile shows approximately 210,000 clones, nearly 80% of them singletons. Source material: PBMCs. All receptors come from a male donor in good health and CMV-seronegative.

The rearrangement links TRBV7-9 to TRBJ1-2, with 11 bases lining up with TRBD1. V shed 4 bases, J shed 7 bases, and the junction held 20 bases outside the gene matches. Looked up from germline, CDR1 is SEHNR and CDR2 is FQNEAQ (reference sequence). The CDR3 spans 19 residues. This CDR3 is CASSSGQGADHPRFGGYTF. Here the CDR3 DNA reads TGTGCCAGCAGCTCCGGACAGGGGGCGGATCACCCTCGTTTTGGTGGCTACACCTTC.

This chain links TRBV14 with TRBJ2-7, with 11 bases that match TRBD2. CDR1 and CDR2 (germline): SGHDN, FVKESK. This CDR3 is built from 15 residues. V dropped 4 bases and J dropped 3; count of bases not matched to a gene: 5. The CDR3 DNA reads TGTGCCAGCAGCCCACTAGCGGGGGAGCTCTACGAGCAGTACTTC. Translated: CASSPLAGELYEQYF.

This clone occurred a few times. J is TRBJ1-5 and V is TRBV19, with D possibly matching TRBD1 (5 bases). The CDR3 has 13 amino acids. Germline assignment: CDR1 LNHDA and CDR2 SQIVND (reference sequence). Deletions cut 6 bases from V and 3 bases from J, with 9 bases between. The CDR3 DNA follows: TGTGCCAGTAGGGGGCAGATCAATCAGCCCCAGCATTTT. It specifies CASRGQINQPQHF.

The chain links TRBV10-3 to TRBJ1-1, with 7 positions matching TRBD1. Germline CDR1 is ENHRY and CDR2 is SYGVKD. The J segment lost 0 bases and the V segment lost 1 base, leaving 2 bases of the junction unmatched. This CDR3 contains 15 residues. CDR3 coding DNA: TGTGCCATCAGTGAGTGGGACAGCATGAACACTGAAGCTTTCTTT. It is translated as CAISEWDSMNTEAFF.

About this clone: At one end, the junction sequence differs from germline, possibly due to a read error. The chain joins TRBV7-9 to TRBJ2-1; TRBD1 agrees at 10 bases. The CDR3 is made up of 16 amino acids. In germline, CDR1 is SEHNR, CDR2 FQNEAQ (reference sequence). The CDR3 bases are TGTTCCAGCAGCTTATTCGGGACAGGGGATGGAGATGAGCAGTTCTTC. Translation: CSSSLFGTGDGDEQFF. The full variable domain, completed using reference TRBV7-9 and TRBJ2-1, is DTGVSQNPRHKITKRGQNVTFRCDPISEHNRLYWYRQTLGQGPEFLTYFQNEAQLEKSRLLSDRFSAERPKGSFSTLEIQRTEQGDSAMYLCSSSLFGTGDGDEQFFGPGTRLTVL.

The chain employs TRBV4-3 and TRBJ1-3; D gene ambiguous. V was trimmed by 3 bases and J by 4 bases, leaving 4 bases between them. This CDR3 spans 12 amino acids. CDR1 and CDR2 (germline): LGHNA, YSLEER. CDR3 coding DNA: TGCGCCAGCAGCCACGGGGGAAACACCATATATTTT. Amino acid sequence: CASSHGGNTIYF.

The chain uses TRBV14 and TRBJ2-7; D possibly corresponds to TRBD1 (6 bases). Per germline, CDR1 SGHDN and CDR2 FVKESK. With 1 base removed from V and 2 bases from J, the gap between germline ends came to 9 bases. The length of the CDR3 is 14 residues. The CDR3 is CASSQGQAPYEQYF. The CDR3 DNA follows: TGTGCCAGCAGCCAAGGACAGGCTCCCTACGAGCAGTACTTC.

The chain employs TRBV19 and TRBJ2-7; a weak D match, TRBD2 (6 bases). The CDR3 is 15 residues long. Looked up from germline, CDR1 is LNHDA and CDR2 is SQIVND (reference sequence). V lost 3 bases and J 5 bases, leaving 17 bases between the germline ends. The CDR3 DNA is TGTGCCAGTAGTATTGGGATAGCGGACCACCACGAGCAGTACTTC. It translates to CASSIGIADHHEQYF.

About this clone itself: The same CDR3 also results from other DNA sequences found in this sample. The chain is built from TRBV19 and TRBJ2-7; tentatively, D is TRBD2 (5 bases). V dropped 3 bases and J dropped 1 base, with 7 bases sitting between them. The CDR3 is 13 residues long. The germline CDR1 and CDR2 sequences are LNHDA and SQIVND (reference sequence). The CDR3 protein is CASSISVSYEQYF. The CDR3, as DNA: TGTGCCAGTAGTATTAGCGTATCCTACGAGCAGTACTTC.

This clone has only one observation. This same CDR3 is encoded by further DNA sequences in the sample. The chain has TRBV13 and TRBJ2-3; 8 bases are shared with TRBD2. Per the germline V gene, CDR1 is PRHDT and CDR2 is FYEKMQ (reference sequence). The J segment lost 7 bases and the V segment lost 0 bases, leaving 3 bases of the junction unmatched. There are 14 residues in the CDR3. The chain's CDR3 is CASSLGLAGYTQYF. The CDR3 bases are TGTGCCAGCAGCTTAGGGCTAGCGGGCTATACGCAGTATTTT.

Regarding this clone: The sample holds other DNA sequences that translate to the same CDR3. J is TRBJ2-7 and V is TRBV11-3, with 10 positions matching TRBD1. The CDR3 totals 13 residues. V dropped 5 bases and J dropped 6; count of bases not matched to a gene: 4. Germline V CDR1 and CDR2: SGHNT, YENEEA. The CDR3 bases are TGTGCCAGCAGCCCAAGGACAGGGGGCGAGCAGTACTTC. This sequence encodes CASSPRTGGEQYF.

This clone was seen a few times. The chain has TRBV5-6 and TRBJ2-1; D not resolved. CDR3 length: 16 residues. Deletions cut 0 bases from V and 4 bases from J, with 14 bases between. Germline CDR1 is SGHDT and CDR2 is YYEEEE. CDR3 residues: CASSLVLLSMYNEQFF. CDR3 DNA sequence: TGTGCCAGCAGCTTGGTACTCTTAAGTATGTACAATGAGCAGTTCTTC.

The chain combines TRBV2 with TRBJ2-2; TRBD1 is a possible D gene (5 bases). V dropped 2 bases and J dropped 7 bases, with 14 bases sitting between them. The V gene's germline CDR1 is SNHLY and CDR2 FYNNEI. This CDR3 comprises 15 residues. CDR3 protein: CASSETQGIGGELFF. The CDR3 DNA reads TGTGCCAGCAGTGAAACCCAGGGTATCGGCGGGGAGCTGTTTTTT.

This rearrangement joins TRBV5-6 to TRBJ2-5; D is undetermined. The V gene's germline CDR1 is SGHDT and CDR2 YYEEEE. The length of the CDR3 is 17 residues. The V end lost 0 bases, the J end lost 2 bases, and 17 bases lay between the germline ends. CDR3 DNA: TGTGCCAGCAGCTTGGCCCCCGGTAGGAGTTCGCAAGAGACCCAGTACTTC. It translates to CASSLAPGRSSQETQYF.

This rearrangement joins TRBV28 to TRBJ2-5, with 8 bases lining up with TRBD1. Trimming removed 3 bases from V and 1 base from J; junction bases left unmatched: 4. The CDR3 length is 15 residues. CDR1 and CDR2 from the germline V gene are MDHEN and SYDVKM. The chain's CDR3 is CASSLQGAPQETQYF. The CDR3 DNA is TGTGCCAGCAGTTTGCAGGGGGCCCCCCAAGAGACCCAGTACTTC.

The chain joins TRBV7-2 to TRBJ2-5; no clear D. The CDR3 totals 15 residues. Germline V gene lookup returns CDR1 SGHTA and CDR2 FQGNSA. The V end was cut by 1 base, the J end by 5 bases, with 14 bases between. The CDR3 spells CASSLGAGVVETQYF. The CDR3 region has the DNA TGTGCCAGCAGCTTAGGTGCCGGAGTAGTGGAGACCCAGTACTTC.

J is TRBJ2-5 and V is TRBV18; 7 bases match TRBD1. TRBJ2-7 matches the DNA end more closely, so the J call is doubtful. Per the germline V gene, CDR1 is KGHSH and CDR2 is LQKENI. The CDR3 sequence is 14 residues long. The CDR3 bases are TGTGCCAGCTCACCACAGGGGGCGAATAGCGAGCAGTACTTC. Its translation: CASSPQGANSEQYF.

The chain recombines TRBV2 with TRBJ2-7; unclear D gene. V lost 2 bases, J lost 0 bases, and 8 bases lay in between. The CDR3 covers 14 residues. Germline CDR1 and CDR2: SNHLY and FYNNEI. The CDR3 protein is CASSEQSVSYEQYF. The DNA of the CDR3 is TGTGCCAGCAGTGAACAGTCTGTCTCCTACGAGCAGTACTTC.